The clone carrying this TCR beta chain is categorized as medium-sized. Four subsets defined by PD-1 and/or TIGIT were sorted from live CD3+CD8+TCRalphabeta+ cells. The QIAseq Immune Repertoire TCR panel built the libraries from approximately 15 ng of total RNA. A single record per CDR3 protein comes from TCRdb applying MiXCR to the reads. This sample has about 450 distinct CDR3 sequences, with around a tenth found just once. The data originate from a study of circulating CD8 cells and anti-PD-1 response in melanoma. About the study: Patients received intravenous nivolumab, 3 mg/kg, every 2 weeks.

This CDR3 has 18 residues. Trimming left V 6 bases short and J 0 bases short, with 23 bases between. Germline CDR1 and CDR2: MGHDK and SYGVNS. This chain joins TRBV25-1 and TRBJ2-5; tentatively, D is TRBD1 or TRBD2 (5 bases each). The starting material was CD8+ T cells from PBMCs, obtained at baseline or after one month of anti-PD-1 therapy (not recorded which). The clonotype originates from a human donor with melanoma. The DNA of the CDR3 is TGTGCCAGCAGCCTGAGGGTTGTACAGGACCCAAACCAAGAGACCCAGTACTTC. Translated, it gives CASSLRVVQDPNQETQYF.